This section outlines one T cell receptor (beta chain) sequence together with its context. Its matching antigen is unknown. The authors ran a second PCR of roughly 6 to 12 cycles using a sample-barcoded 5' primer and a J-beta primer mix. One entry per CDR3 protein results from TCRdb running MiXCR on the 5' RACE reads. The sample shows 800,000 to 950,000 distinct CDR3 sequences, roughly 50% of them seen only once. Germline CDR1 and CDR2: DFQATT and SNEGSKA (reference sequence). The CDR3 spans 15 residues. The trim removed 0 bases at V and 3 bases at J, leaving 8 bases unmatched. This sample was taken from a study of blood T cells in healthy people across ages. Findings and caveats of the study: TCR beta diversity per million T cells fell roughly linearly with age. Greater diversity and more naive CD4+ cells were seen in long-lived donors than in aged donors.

Source material: blood. This clonotype was obtained from a man aged 25-40 years in good health. This chain links TRBV20-1 with TRBJ2-7; TRBD1 aligns across 7 bases. The CDR3 spells CSARDLGQVDYEQYF. Written as DNA, the CDR3 is TGCAGTGCTAGAGATCTAGGACAGGTTGACTACGAGCAGTACTTC.